This TCR beta chain was recorded in a study of shared clonotypes between healthy human individuals. The germline V gene has CDR1 MNHEY and CDR2 SMNVEV (reference sequence). V gave up 6 bases and J gave up 2 bases; unmatched junction bases: 12. CDR3 length: 16 residues. Naive CD8 cells lacked CD45RO, underwent positive selection for CCR7 and left out terminally differentiated effector memory CD45RA+ cells. Repertoires were generated with immunoSEQ multiplex PCR, while TCRdb's copy carries only in-frame clones and drops some. The sample consists of 2 million or so clones, about 95% of them appearing once.

This sequence joins TRBV27 and TRBJ2-7; TRBD1 agrees at 8 bases. Sequencing input: naive CD8+ T cells sorted from blood. The receptor comes from a man aged 18 to 35 in good health. The CDR3 loop is CASSLAQGAQAYEQYF. The CDR3 DNA reads TGTGCCAGCAGCCTCGCCCAGGGGGCCCAAGCCTACGAGCAGTACTTC.